This TCR beta chain was retrieved from a study of cytomegalovirus exposure and HLA in healthy donors. Study-wide points: TCR beta chains numbering more than 150 were designated cytomegalovirus-associated.

Germline lookup yields CDR1 SGHRS and CDR2 YFSETQ. J was trimmed by 1 base and V by 3 bases; bases with no gene match: 8. The CDR3 has 17 amino acids. The study ran its PCR with 60 Vbeta and 13 Jbeta primers. TCRdb's copy holds only in-frame clones and misses some; the assay was immunoSEQ multiplex PCR. The repertoire holds 100,000 to 150,000 clones, with 80% to 90% as singletons. A note on this clone: Antigen: not known.

The sample taken for sequencing was PBMCs. The J gene is TRBJ2-3, the V gene TRBV5-1; TRBD2 matches at 10 bases. The TCR was taken from a woman between 40 and 50 years old in good health and CMV-seropositive. The CDR3 reads CASSSNPSGRGTDTQYF. As DNA, the CDR3 is TGCGCCAGCAGCTCGAACCCAAGCGGGAGGGGCACAGATACGCAGTATTTT. The full variable domain, in which reference TRBV5-1 and TRBJ2-3 provide the parts outside the CDR3, is KAGVTQTPRYLIKTRGQQVTLSCSPISGHRSVSWYQQTPGQGLQFLFEYFSETQRNKGNFPGRFSGRQFSNSRSEMNVSTLELGDSALYLCASSSNPSGRGTDTQYFGPGTRLTVL.